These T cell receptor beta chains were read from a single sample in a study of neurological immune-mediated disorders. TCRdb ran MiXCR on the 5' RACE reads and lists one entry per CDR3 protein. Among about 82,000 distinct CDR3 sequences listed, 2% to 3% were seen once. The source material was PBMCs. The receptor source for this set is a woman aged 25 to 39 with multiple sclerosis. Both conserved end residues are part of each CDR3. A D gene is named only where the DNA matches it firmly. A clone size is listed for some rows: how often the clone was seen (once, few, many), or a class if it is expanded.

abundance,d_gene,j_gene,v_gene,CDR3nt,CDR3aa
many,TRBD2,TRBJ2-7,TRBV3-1,TGTGCCAGCAGCCAAGATAGTACACTAGCGGGATTGGAGTACGAGCAGTACTTC,CASSQDSTLAGLEYEQYF
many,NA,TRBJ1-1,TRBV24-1,TGTGCCACCACACCGCGAAACGGGGGCGTAGCTTTCTTT,CATTPRNGGVAFF
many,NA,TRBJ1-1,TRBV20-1,TGCAGTGCTCCCCGTGCAGGGAGCACTGAAGCTTTCTTT,CSAPRAGSTEAFF
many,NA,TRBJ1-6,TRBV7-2,TGTGCCAGCAGCTTAGTATCGGCTCAGCAAGGTTCACCCCTCCACTTT,CASSLVSAQQGSPLHF
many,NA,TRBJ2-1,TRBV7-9,TGTGCCAGCAGCTTCCAGCGGAGAAGCGGGCAGTACAATGAGCAGTTCTTC,CASSFQRRSGQYNEQFF
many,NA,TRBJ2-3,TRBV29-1,TGCAGCGTTGATGGTGGGCTGAGCACAGATACGCAGTATTTT,CSVDGGLSTDTQYF
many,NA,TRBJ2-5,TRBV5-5,TGTGCCAGCAGCTTAGAGACCCAGTACTTC,CASSLETQYF
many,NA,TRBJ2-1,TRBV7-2,TGTGCCAGCAGCTTAGTCCGGGGAGTAGGCTACAATGAGCAGTTCTTC,CASSLVRGVGYNEQFF
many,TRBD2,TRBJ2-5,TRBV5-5,TGTGCCAGCAGCTTTAGCGGGGAGACCCAGTACTTC,CASSFSGETQYF
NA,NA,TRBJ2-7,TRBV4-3,TGCGCCAGCAGCCAAGGGCAGATCTACGAGCAGTACTTC,CASSQGQIYEQYF
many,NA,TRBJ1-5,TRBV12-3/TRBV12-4,TGTGCCAGCAGTTTAGACCCCCAGCCCCAGCATTTT,CASSLDPQPQHF
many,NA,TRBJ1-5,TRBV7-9,TGTGCCAGCAGCGGAGATTGGGGGGATCAGCCCCAGCATTTT,CASSGDWGDQPQHF
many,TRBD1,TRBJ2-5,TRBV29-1,TGCAGCGTTCCCAGGACAGGGCAAGAGACCCAGTACTTC,CSVPRTGQETQYF
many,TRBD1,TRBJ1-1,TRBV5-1,TGCGCCAGCAGCGAAGACAGGGGAAGGGGTACTGAAGCTTTCTTT,CASSEDRGRGTEAFF
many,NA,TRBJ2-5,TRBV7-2,TGTGCCAGCAGCTTAGCCTTCAGGGGAGAGACCCAGTACTTC,CASSLAFRGETQYF
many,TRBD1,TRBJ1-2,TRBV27,TGTGCCAGCAGTTTTGGGACAGGGAGTGGCTACACCTTC,CASSFGTGSGYTF
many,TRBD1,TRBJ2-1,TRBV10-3,TGTGCCATCAGTGACCAGGACAGGGAATACAATGAGCAGTTCTTC,CAISDQDREYNEQFF